This paragraph covers one T cell receptor beta chain sequence. The antigen remains undetermined. The source of the sample is a study of vaccination and CD4 T cells after COVID-19. On the study more broadly: The convalescents included six males and four females, and among them two were Hispanic while seven were Caucasian. General observations from the study: Vaccine-specific clones in convalescent patients were spike mono-reactive in 304 of 307 cases.

Treatment defined: approximately 9-day PBMC culture with coronavirus spike peptide pools or control peptides (ViraFEST assay). The CDR3 is 17 residues long. Germline V lookup: CDR1 LGHNA, CDR2 YNFKEQ. J gave up 4 bases and V 0 bases, and 7 bases lay outside the gene matches. Cultured CD4+ T cell DNA was sequenced using the Oncomine TCR Beta short-read assay. TCRdb analysed the PCR reads with MiXCR anew, one entry per CDR3 protein. The sample gives about 13,000 distinct CDR3 sequences, 52% of which show up once; around 15% is in the top ten. The sequenced material came from CD4+ T cells from blood, cultured in vitro. The source is a human donor who had recovered from COVID-19. The V call is TRBV4-2, the J call TRBJ2-3, with 10 bases fitting TRBD2. The CDR3 loop is CASSQDVQAGGPDTQYF. Here the CDR3 DNA reads TGTGCCAGCAGCCAAGATGTTCAAGCGGGAGGGCCAGATACGCAGTATTTT.